Each of the 18 T cell receptor beta chains below was sequenced from the same sample in a study of beta chain features in type 1 diabetes. Reverse transcription of all isolated RNA meant that expressed TCRB transcripts were sequenced. Profiling relied on immunoSEQ multiplex PCR, and the TCRdb table lists in-frame clones only, not all of them. This repertoire shows 200,000 to 250,000 clones, 25% to 35% found once; its top ten account for under 4.5%. What was sequenced was central memory CD4+ T cells from blood. These receptors all stem from a man between 25 and 39 years old in good health.

Notes on this clone: Other DNA sequences in this sample translate to the same CDR3. The rearrangement links TRBV30 to TRBJ1-5; 7 nucleotides align to TRBD1. The V and J ends lost 3 bases and 2 bases, in that order; junction bases with no gene match: 4. Germline CDR1 and CDR2: GTSNPN and SVGIG (reference sequence). The CDR3 contains 14 residues. CDR3 sequence: CAWSPGQGNQPQHF. CDR3 DNA: TGTGCCTGGAGCCCCGGACAGGGCAATCAGCCCCAGCATTTT.

This clone turned up a few times. The chain couples TRBV5-1 to TRBJ2-1, with D possibly being TRBD1 (5 bases). CDR1 SGHRS and CDR2 YFSETQ come from the germline V gene. The CDR3 is made up of 15 amino acids. The germline V and J ends were trimmed by 0 bases and 8 bases, with 15 bases remaining between them. CDR3 residues: CASSLAAGLKDEQFF. Here the CDR3 DNA reads TGCGCCAGCAGCTTGGCAGCAGGGTTAAAGGATGAGCAGTTCTTC.

This clone was counted a few times. This rearrangement joins TRBV6-5 to TRBJ2-5; D call uncertain. Germline CDR1 and CDR2: MNHEY and SVGAGI. The CDR3 runs to 14 residues. V was trimmed by 3 bases and J by 1 base, leaving 9 bases between them. This chain's CDR3 is CASSYLQTQETQYF. CDR3 in DNA: TGTGCCAGCAGTTATTTACAGACCCAAGAGACCCAGTACTTC.

This clone appeared once. The chain employs TRBV30 and TRBJ2-2; 10 nucleotides match TRBD2. The CDR3 extends over 14 amino acids. The V and J ends lost 3 bases and 6 bases, in that order; junction bases with no gene match: 4. Germline assignment: CDR1 GTSNPN and CDR2 SVGIG (reference sequence). The CDR3 loop is CAWRSSGGPGELFF. CDR3 coding DNA: TGTGCCTGGAGATCTAGCGGGGGTCCCGGGGAGCTGTTTTTT. Filled out from reference TRBV30 and TRBJ2-2, the complete variable domain reads SQTIHQWPATLVQPVGSPLSLECTVEGTSNPNLYWYRQAAGRGLQLLFYSVGIGQISSEVPQNLSASRPQDRQFILSSKKLLLSDSGFYLCAWRSSGGPGELFFGEGSRLTVL.

CDR3 in amino acids: CSAVTSGYNEQFF. In DNA form, the CDR3 reads TGCAGCGCGGTGACTAGCGGCTACAATGAGCAGTTCTTC. The chain uses TRBV29-1 and TRBJ2-1; 9 bases are a match to TRBD2. The CDR3 has 13 residues. Trimming took 7 bases from V and 3 from J; bases not matched to a gene: 4. Germline CDR1 is SQVTM and CDR2 is ANQGSEA.

CDR3 region: CASTGDRGTYEQYF. The CDR3 DNA reads as TGTGCCAGCACCGGGGACAGGGGGACCTACGAGCAGTACTTC. V usage is TRBV6-5 and J usage is TRBJ2-7; TRBD1 agrees at 11 bases. With 7 bases clipped from V and 2 bases from J, the junction kept 4 bases outside the gene matches. The CDR3 totals 14 residues. Germline CDR1 and CDR2: MNHEY and SVGAGI.

V is TRBV28 and J is TRBJ2-6, with D possibly being TRBD2 (5 bases). V dropped 5 bases and J dropped 1 base, with 9 bases sitting between them. The length of the CDR3 is 15 residues. In germline, CDR1 is MDHEN, CDR2 SYDVKM. CDR3 nucleotide sequence: TGTGCCAGCAGTCCCCCGGGGTCTGGGGCCAACGTCCTGACTTTC. Residues: CASSPPGSGANVLTF.

This clone was seen only a few times. The junction shows a germline mismatch at one end, possibly a read error. This rearrangement joins TRBV11-2 to TRBJ2-1; 9 nucleotides match TRBD2. Germline CDR1 SGHAT, CDR2 FQNNGV. The CDR3 sequence is 15 residues long. The CDR3 reads CASSIEPGLAKEQFF. The CDR3 DNA is TGTGCCAGCAGCATAGAGCCGGGACTAGCAAAAGAGCAGTTCTTC.

The chain uses TRBV29-1 and TRBJ2-2, with 9 bases fitting TRBD1. The CDR3 runs to 15 residues. V trimming: 5 bases; J trimming: 0 bases; junction bases outside the gene matches: 4. The germline gives CDR1 SQVTM, CDR2 ANQGSEA. CDR3 sequence (DNA): TGCAGCGTTCCCCGGGACAGGGCGAACACCGGGGAGCTGTTTTTT. Protein: CSVPRDRANTGELFF.

The chain couples TRBV30 to TRBJ2-1, with a weak D call TRBD2 (5 bases). Trimming stripped 2 bases from V and 9 bases from J, with 23 bases between. The germline V gene has CDR1 GTSNPN and CDR2 SVGIG (reference sequence). The CDR3 contains 16 residues. The CDR3 loop reads CAWSPNFSEASGEQFF. The CDR3, as DNA: TGTGCCTGGAGTCCCAACTTTAGCGAGGCCAGCGGTGAGCAGTTCTTC.

This chain joins TRBV7-7 and TRBJ2-5, with D perhaps matching TRBD2 (6 bases). Germline CDR1 reads SSHAT; CDR2 reads FNYEAQ (reference sequence). CDR3 length: 13 amino acids. V was clipped by 5 bases and J by 7 bases, with 14 bases between them. In DNA form, the CDR3 reads TGTGCCAGCAGCCCGGACCCCGGGGGGACCCAGTACTTC. It encodes CASSPDPGGTQYF.

The rearrangement joins TRBV25-1 to TRBJ2-5; 8 bases align to TRBD1. V dropped 3 bases and J dropped 0; count of bases not matched to a gene: 6. The CDR3 spans 16 residues. Germline assignment: CDR1 MGHDK and CDR2 SYGVNS. The CDR3 loop reads CASSDGTGLYQETQYF. The DNA of the CDR3 is TGTGCCAGCAGTGATGGGACAGGTCTGTACCAAGAGACCCAGTACTTC.

The chain is built from TRBV2 and TRBJ2-1; D is perhaps TRBD1 (5 bases). There are 14 residues in the CDR3. The germline V gene encodes CDR1 SNHLY and CDR2 FYNNEI. V lost 6 bases to trimming and J lost 5 bases, with 14 bases between them. CDR3 sequence: CASRGLAAHNEQFF. For the CDR3, the DNA is TGTGCCAGCAGGGGGCTGGCGGCACACAATGAGCAGTTCTTC.

CDR3 nucleotide sequence: TGTGCCAGCAGCCAGGACACTGAGCAGTTCTTC. Amino acids: CASSQDTEQFF. This chain links TRBV6-6 with TRBJ2-1; a possible D gene is TRBD1 (5 bases). V lost 6 bases and J lost 9, with 9 bases in between. Germline values: CDR1 MNHNY, CDR2 SVGAGI (reference sequence). This CDR3 contains 11 residues.

This chain connects TRBV18 to TRBJ2-1; TRBD2 aligns across 11 bases. CDR1 is KGHSH and CDR2 is LQKENI in the germline V gene. Germline trimming cut 5 bases from V and 2 bases from J; bases unmatched to any gene: 8. The CDR3 covers 17 residues. The CDR3 DNA reads TGTGCCAGCTCATCGGTAGCGGGAGGGCCCCCCTACAATGAGCAGTTCTTC. Protein product: CASSSVAGGPPYNEQFF.

The rearrangement uses TRBV27 and TRBJ2-7; D gene uncertain. Looked up from germline, CDR1 is MNHEY and CDR2 is SMNVEV (reference sequence). Deletions cut 6 bases from V and 2 bases from J, with 14 bases between. This CDR3 is built from 14 residues. This CDR3 reads CASSPSALPYEQYF. In nucleotides, the CDR3 is TGTGCCAGCAGCCCAAGCGCCTTACCCTACGAGCAGTACTTC.

V usage is TRBV7-9 and J usage is TRBJ2-3; tentative D call: TRBD1 (5 bases). The V end was cut by 5 bases, the J end by 3 bases, with 15 bases between. The CDR3 spans 15 residues. Looked up from germline, CDR1 is SEHNR and CDR2 is FQNEAQ (reference sequence). The CDR3 spells CASSPRGQETDTQYF. In DNA form, the CDR3 reads TGTGCCAGCAGCCCTCGTGGACAAGAGACAGATACGCAGTATTTT.

CDR3: CASFSNLGTFF. The CDR3 nucleotides read TGTGCCAGCTTCTCTAACCTTGGGACTTTCTTT. The V gene is TRBV6-5, the J gene TRBJ1-1; D gene uncertain. This CDR3 spans 11 amino acids. Per the germline V gene, CDR1 is MNHEY and CDR2 is SVGAGI. The V gene lost 8 bases and the J gene lost 12 bases, with 16 bases spanning the gap.